The clone carrying this TCR beta chain came up a few times. Its antigen is undetermined. For the second PCR, which ran for roughly 7 to 11 cycles, a sample-barcoded 5' primer and a J-beta primer mix were used. Tags on each cDNA molecule came from a template-switch adaptor with 12 random nucleotides. At least 2.5 million CDR3-containing paired-end reads were obtained per sample. TCRdb re-derived calls from the 5' RACE reads in MiXCR, one entry per CDR3 protein. The sample holds approximately 1.5 million distinct CDR3 sequences; less than 45% are singletons and the top ten take around 4%. This entry belongs to a study of blood T cells in healthy people across ages. The study isolated at least 6.5 million PBMCs from each sample. The CDR3 covers 15 residues. Trimming stripped 0 bases from V and 4 bases from J, with 15 bases between. Germline CDR1 reads SQVTM; CDR2 reads ANQGSEA. Study-level results: In the absence of known donor CMV status, changes in expanded clonotypes were possibly confounded.

The sequenced material came from blood. V is TRBV29-1 and J is TRBJ1-2; D possibly corresponds to TRBD1 (6 bases). The receptor was derived from a woman in her late teens or twenties in good health. The CDR3 region is CSVEDRRGWGYGYTF. The CDR3 bases are TGCAGCGTTGAAGATCGCAGGGGATGGGGCTATGGCTACACCTTC.